These T cell receptor beta chains were read from a single sample in a study of blood T cell repertoires in COVID-19. Using immunoSEQ multiplex PCR, the repertoire was profiled, and TCRdb retains in-frame clones only, with some absent. In the table there are 120,000 to 150,000 clones, roughly 82% of which are singletons. Sequencing was carried out using peripheral blood. The receptors come from a human donor in a cohort sampled during active COVID-19. CDR3s include the opening cysteine and the closing phenylalanine or tryptophan. Each record gives: D gene, J gene, clone size, V gene, CDR3 protein, CDR3 DNA. A D gene is named only where the DNA matches it firmly. Clone size is given for some rows only: seen once, a few or many times, or a class if the clone is expanded.

TRBD2 | TRBJ2-1 | once | TRBV5-4 | CASSLVTSGGAPSYNEQFF | TGTGCCAGCAGCTTGGTGACTAGCGGGGGGGCCCCCTCCTACAATGAGCAGTTCTTC
TRBD2 | TRBJ2-5 | once | TRBV5-4 | CASSPSLAGGLETQYF | TGTGCCAGCAGCCCTTCATTAGCGGGGGGTCTGGAGACCCAGTACTTC
. | TRBJ2-7 | . | TRBV7-2 | CASSPWTEAYEQYF | TGTGCCAGCAGCCCCTGGACAGAAGCCTACGAGCAGTACTTC
TRBD1 | TRBJ1-4 | . | TRBV5-5 | CASSQGGATNEKLFF | TGTGCCAGCAGCCAGGGGGGAGCAACTAATGAAAAACTGTTTTTT
. | TRBJ1-2 | few | TRBV28 | CASSLGSYGYTF | TGTGCCAGCAGTTTAGGGAGCTATGGCTACACCTTC
TRBD1 | TRBJ2-2 | . | TRBV9 | CASSVGRRTGGSGELFF | TGTGCCAGCAGCGTAGGTCGTAGGACAGGGGGCTCCGGGGAGCTGTTTTTT
TRBD2 | TRBJ2-7 | . | TRBV29-1 | CSVLPLAGGYEQYF | TGCAGCGTTCTCCCGCTAGCGGGGGGGTACGAGCAGTACTTC
TRBD2 | TRBJ2-3 | . | TRBV9 | CASSVEPSGSRMQYF | TGTGCCAGCAGCGTAGAGCCTAGCGGGAGCCGCATGCAGTATTTT
. | TRBJ2-3 | . | TRBV27 | CASSSGTDTQYF | TGTGCCAGCAGTTCCGGGACAGATACGCAGTATTTT
TRBD1 | TRBJ2-5 | . | TRBV6-2/TRBV6-3 | CASSRGQGSETQYF | TGTGCCAGCAGCCGCGGACAGGGTAGCGAGACCCAGTACTTC
. | TRBJ2-1 | . | TRBV27 | CASSLSPRNGANEQFF | TGTGCCAGCAGTTTATCGCCCAGGAATGGGGCCAATGAGCAGTTCTTC
. | TRBJ2-4 | . | TRBV4-1 | CASSQGLPVQGTKNIQYF | TGCGCCAGCAGCCAAGGTCTTCCGGTGCAGGGAACCAAAAACATTCAGTACTTC
TRBD2 | TRBJ2-3 | . | TRBV4-2 | CASSQGVGTSGGRRDTQYF | TGTGCCAGCAGCCAAGGGGTGGGGACTAGCGGGGGGAGGAGGGATACGCAGTATTTT
. | TRBJ2-1 | . | TRBV28 | CASSRRNEQFF | TGTGCCAGCAGTAGGCGGAATGAGCAGTTCTTC
. | TRBJ2-1 | once | TRBV2 | CASSGGSSYNEQFF | TGTGCCAGCAGTGGCGGTAGCTCCTACAATGAGCAGTTCTTC
. | TRBJ1-1 | . | TRBV29-1 | CSPGRGTEAFF | TGCAGCCCCGGGAGGGGGACTGAAGCTTTCTTT
TRBD1 | TRBJ1-1 | . | TRBV9 | CASSGQGATNTEAFF | TGTGCCAGCAGCGGACAGGGGGCAACGAACACTGAAGCTTTCTTT
TRBD1 | TRBJ1-5 | once | TRBV28 | CASSLFDRGIRNQPQHF | TGTGCCAGCAGTTTATTCGACAGGGGAATTCGCAATCAGCCCCAGCATTTT
TRBD2 | TRBJ2-7 | . | TRBV7-9 | CASSLRSGGAQDEQYF | TGTGCCAGCAGCTTAAGAAGCGGGGGGGCCCAGGACGAGCAGTACTTC
TRBD1 | TRBJ1-2 | . | TRBV2 | CASKMDRVTYGYTF | TGTGCCAGCAAAATGGACAGGGTGACCTATGGCTACACCTTC
. | TRBJ2-7 | . | TRBV6-1 | CASSEARQGGHEQYF | TGTGCCAGCAGTGAAGCCAGGCAGGGCGGCCACGAGCAGTACTTC
. | TRBJ1-3 | . | TRBV2 | CARRGAGNTIYF | TGTGCCCGGCGGGGGGCTGGAAACACCATATATTTT
. | TRBJ1-5 | . | TRBV10-3 | CAISESETPTRRPQHF | TGTGCCATCAGTGAGTCTGAGACACCGACGCGAAGGCCCCAGCATTTT
. | TRBJ1-3 | . | TRBV6-5 | CASSLLGLGNTIYF | TGTGCCAGCAGTCTACTCGGACTAGGAAACACCATATATTTT
. | TRBJ2-1 | . | TRBV6-2/TRBV6-3 | CASSWAGFYNEQFF | TGTGCCAGCAGTTGGGCGGGCTTCTACAATGAGCAGTTCTTC
. | TRBJ1-5 | . | TRBV19 | CASTLQGNLGNQPQHF | TGTGCCAGTACCCTACAGGGAAACCTCGGCAATCAGCCCCAGCATTTT
TRBD1 | TRBJ2-1 | once | TRBV24-1 | CATSDPTPGQKIMFF | TGTGCCACCAGTGACCCGACCCCGGGACAGAAAATCATGTTCTTC
. | TRBJ1-5 | . | TRBV6-6 | CASRQGYSNQPQHF | TGTGCCAGCAGACAGGGTTATAGCAATCAGCCCCAGCATTTT
TRBD1 | TRBJ2-3 | . | TRBV19 | CASSTRDRGYADTQYF | TGTGCCAGTAGTACCCGGGACAGGGGATATGCAGATACGCAGTATTTT